The 18 T cell receptor beta chains in this list originate from one sample, sequenced in a study of siplizumab effects on memory and regulatory T cells. Profiled with immunoSEQ multiplex PCR; TCRdb holds only in-frame clones, not every one. The sample contains some 97,000 clones, about 94% of which appear only once. Specimen: non-Treg CD4+ T cells sorted from blood. These receptors came from a human donor in good health.

This chain connects TRBV18 to TRBJ2-7; 7 bases align to TRBD1. The V segment lost 4 bases and the J segment 3 bases; nucleotides outside the gene matches: 9. Per germline, CDR1 KGHSH and CDR2 LQKENI. This CDR3 has 15 amino acids. The CDR3 loop reads CASSRGQGVDYEQYF. CDR3 nucleotide sequence: TGTGCCAGCTCACGAGGCCAGGGGGTTGACTACGAGCAGTACTTC.

This chain joins TRBV7-8 and TRBJ2-6; tentative D call: TRBD2 (6 bases). The V and J ends lost 5 bases and 2 bases respectively, with 16 bases between them. CDR3 length: 17 residues. Germline CDR1 SGHVS, CDR2 FQNEAQ. Written as DNA, the CDR3 is TGTGCCAGCAGCGTTCCTGCGGGGTTAGCTGGGGCCAACGTCCTGACTTTC. Its protein is CASSVPAGLAGANVLTF.

The rearrangement links TRBV15 to TRBJ2-7; D gene unclear. V gave up 0 bases and J gave up 1 base, with 4 bases separating them. The CDR3 loop spans 13 amino acids. Germline V CDR1 and CDR2: LNHNV, YYDKDF (reference sequence). CDR3 DNA sequence: TGTGCCACCAGCAGAGACAGATCCTACGAGCAGTACTTC. It yields the protein CATSRDRSYEQYF. Using reference TRBV15 and TRBJ2-7 for the parts outside the CDR3, the full variable domain is DAMVIQNPRYQVTQFGKPVTLSCSQTLNHNVMYWYQQKSSQAPKLLFHYYDKDFNNEADTPDNFQSRRPNTSFCFLDIRSPGLGDTAMYLCATSRDRSYEQYFGPGTRLTVT.

The chain employs TRBV19 and TRBJ2-1; tentatively, D is TRBD1 (5 bases). Germline V gives CDR1 LNHDA, CDR2 SQIVND (reference sequence). This CDR3 has 17 residues. The ends were cut back, 1 base at V and 3 bases at J, with 16 bases in the middle. DNA of the CDR3: TGTGCCAGTAGTATAGTTGTGCTCCTAGGGGACTACAATGAGCAGTTCTTC. Translation gives CASSIVVLLGDYNEQFF. Variable domain in full (rest from reference TRBV19 and TRBJ2-1): DGGITQSPKYLFRKEGQNVTLSCEQNLNHDAMYWYRQDPGQGLRLIYYSQIVNDFQKGDIAEGYSVSREKKESFPLTVTSAQKNPTAFYLCASSIVVLLGDYNEQFFGPGTRLTVL.

The chain combines TRBV5-6 with TRBJ1-4; the D gene is possibly TRBD1 (6 bases). CDR3 size: 15 residues. The V end was cut by 4 bases, the J end by 5 bases, with 15 bases between. Germline V gives CDR1 SGHDT, CDR2 YYEEEE. The CDR3 is CASSILDRKNEKLFF. In DNA form, the CDR3 reads TGTGCCAGCAGCATACTGGACAGAAAGAATGAAAAACTGTTTTTT.

This chain connects TRBV10-2 to TRBJ2-3; 9 positions match TRBD1. Looked up from germline, CDR1 is WSHSY and CDR2 is SAAADI. The CDR3 runs 18 residues. The V segment lost 10 bases and the J segment 1 base; nucleotides outside the gene matches: 18. The CDR3 sequence is CATRTRTGDSMGTDTQYF. The CDR3 DNA follows: TGCGCCACCCGGACCCGGACAGGGGATAGTATGGGCACAGATACGCAGTATTTT.

The rearrangement joins TRBV7-2 to TRBJ1-2; TRBD1 is a possible D gene (6 bases). V was cut by 1 base and J by 6 bases, with 9 bases left in between. The germline gives CDR1 SGHTA, CDR2 FQGNSA. The CDR3 spans 13 residues. In nucleotides, the CDR3 is TGTGCCAGCAGCTTAGACAGGGCGGATGGCTACACCTTC. Protein product: CASSLDRADGYTF.

Turning to this clone: The same CDR3 also results from other DNA sequences found in this sample. This rearrangement joins TRBV6-5 to TRBJ2-2, with TRBD2 matching over 10 bases. The V gene end was trimmed by 6 bases and the J gene end by 4 bases; junction bases not matched to a gene: 5. Germline loops: CDR1 MNHEY, CDR2 SVGAGI. The CDR3 has 15 amino acids. CDR3 sequence reads: CASSRSGRVTGELFF. As DNA, the CDR3 is TGTGCCAGCAGCCGCAGCGGGAGGGTCACCGGGGAGCTGTTTTTT.

This rearrangement joins TRBV6-1 to TRBJ2-7, with 8 bases lining up with TRBD2. Trimming at V came to 5 bases and at J to 6 bases, leaving 9 bases not matched to a gene. Germline V CDR1 and CDR2: MNHNS, SASEGT. The CDR3 loop spans 14 amino acids. The chain's CDR3 is CASSPGTSKSEQYF. As DNA, the CDR3 is TGTGCCAGCAGTCCAGGGACTAGTAAGTCCGAGCAGTACTTC.

This chain joins TRBV6-6 and TRBJ1-5; D is ambiguous. V shed 2 bases and J shed 5 bases, with 10 bases lying between them. The germline CDR1 and CDR2 sequences are MNHNY and SVGAGI (reference sequence). The CDR3 contains 14 residues. CDR3 region: CASSYGDNHQPQHF. The CDR3 DNA reads TGTGCCAGCAGTTACGGTGACAACCATCAGCCCCAGCATTTT.

The V and J genes are TRBV7-9 and TRBJ1-3; 7 bases are shared with TRBD1. Germline values: CDR1 SEHNR, CDR2 FQNEAQ (reference sequence). The CDR3 is 17 amino acids. V shed 2 bases and J 4 bases; nucleotides not matched to a gene: 11. The CDR3 DNA sequence: TGTGCCAGCAGCTTAAGGGACAGCCCCGGTTCGGGAAACACCATATATTTT. Protein product: CASSLRDSPGSGNTIYF.

This chain connects TRBV11-3 to TRBJ2-7; D remains ambiguous. This CDR3 is built from 13 residues. Germline V gene data show CDR1 as SGHNT and CDR2 as YENEEA. Trimming stripped 2 bases from V and 0 bases from J, with 5 bases between. CDR3 DNA sequence: TGTGCCAGCAGCTTAAAGGGCTCCTACGAGCAGTACTTC. This gives the protein CASSLKGSYEQYF. Variable domain in full (rest from reference TRBV11-3 and TRBJ2-7): EAGVVQSPRYKIIEKKQPVAFWCNPISGHNTLYWYLQNLGQGPELLIRYENEEAVDDSQLPKDRFSAERLKGVDSTLKIQPAELGDSAVYLCASSLKGSYEQYFGPGTRLTVT.

This CDR3 is CASSPETITNTGELFF. In nucleotides, the CDR3 is TGTGCCAGCAGCCCAGAAACCATTACGAACACCGGGGAGCTGTTTTTT. V usage is TRBV7-3 and J usage is TRBJ2-2; D uncertain. The length of the CDR3 is 16 residues. Germline V CDR1 and CDR2: SGHTA, FQGTGA. V was pared by 5 bases and J by 0 bases, with 13 bases between.

The chain links TRBV11-3 to TRBJ2-7, with 7 positions matching TRBD2. CDR3 size: 14 residues. The trim removed 1 base at V and 4 bases at J, leaving 4 bases unmatched. Germline assignment: CDR1 SGHNT and CDR2 YENEEA. DNA for the CDR3: TGTGCCAGCAGCTTAGCGGGGGGTCCTTACGAGCAGTACTTC. This codes for CASSLAGGPYEQYF.

The chain has TRBV27 and TRBJ2-1; TRBD2 matches at 8 bases. V dropped 3 bases and J dropped 3; count of bases not matched to a gene: 7. The CDR3 consists of 16 residues. CDR1 and CDR2 (germline): MNHEY, SMNVEV (reference sequence). The DNA of the CDR3 is TGTGCCAGCAGTTTGGCGGGACTAGGCGGCTACAATGAGCAGTTCTTC. Protein: CASSLAGLGGYNEQFF.

The gene calls are TRBV5-4 and TRBJ2-3, with TRBD2 identical over 10 bases. CDR1 SGHNT and CDR2 YYREEE come from the germline V gene (reference sequence). V was clipped by 4 bases and J by 7 bases; unmatched bases: 9. This CDR3 comprises 15 residues. The CDR3 sequence is CASSRTSGAGHTQYF. The DNA for the CDR3 is TGTGCCAGCAGCAGGACTAGCGGTGCTGGGCATACGCAGTATTTT. Looking up the rest from reference TRBV5-4 and TRBJ2-3 gives the full variable domain: ETGVTQSPTHLIKTRGQQVTLRCSSQSGHNTVSWYQQALGQGPQFIFQYYREEENGRGNFPPRFSGLQFPNYSSELNVNALELDDSALYLCASSRTSGAGHTQYFGPGTRLTVL.

This chain uses TRBV6-1 with TRBJ2-7, with D perhaps TRBD1 (6 bases). The V gene lost 4 bases and the J gene lost 3 bases, with 10 bases spanning the gap. The germline V gene encodes CDR1 MNHNS and CDR2 SASEGT. CDR3 length equals 13 residues. DNA for the CDR3: TGTGCCAGCAGTGTGTCAGGGGTCTACGAGCAGTACTTC. This translates into CASSVSGVYEQYF.

The chain has TRBV5-1 and TRBJ2-1; D call uncertain. CDR1 is SGHRS, CDR2 YFSETQ, per germline. The V end lost 0 bases, the J end lost 8 bases, and 9 bases lay between the germline ends. The CDR3 has 13 residues. The CDR3: CASSLGSEYEQFF. The CDR3, as DNA: TGCGCCAGCAGCTTGGGTAGTGAATATGAGCAGTTCTTC.